Presented here are 16 T cell receptor beta chains from one specimen sequenced in a study of T-cell reconstitution after alpha-beta-depleted transplantation in children. The TCRbeta library was prepared with unique molecular identifiers. TCRdb reanalysed the PCR reads using MiXCR and keeps one entry per CDR3 protein. The sample holds around 400,000 distinct CDR3 sequences, about a tenth seen once. Sequences were derived from PBMCs from the stem cell graft donor, sampled from the stem cell graft. Receptors were obtained from a human donor who donated a stem cell graft to a child with acute myeloid leukemia.

This clonotype was counted at least ten times. The rearrangement uses TRBV7-9 and TRBJ2-5; 11 nucleotides agree with TRBD2. The J segment lost 4 bases and the V segment lost 1 base, leaving 5 bases of the junction unmatched. This CDR3 is built from 16 residues. The germline CDR1 and CDR2 sequences are SEHNR and FQNEAQ (reference sequence). CDR3: CASSLGLAGLGETQYF. CDR3 nucleotide sequence: TGTGCCAGCAGCTTAGGACTAGCGGGGTTGGGAGAGACCCAGTACTTC.

The rearrangement joins TRBV12-1 to TRBJ2-1. TRBV12-1 is recorded as a pseudogene. This CDR3 spans 15 amino acids. The CDR3 DNA reads TGTGCCAGCAGCTTCCCGACTGGGACCTACAATGAGCAGTTCTTC. It encodes CASSFPTGTYNEQFF.

This clonotype has only a few counts. The CDR3 bases are TGCAGCGTTTCACAGGGGGGCTCCTACGAGCAGTACTTC. This codes for CSVSQGGSYEQYF. This chain uses TRBV29-1 with TRBJ2-7, with 8 positions matching TRBD1. After removal of 5 bases from V and 0 bases from J, the junction contained 3 bases not matched to a gene. The CDR3 contains 13 residues. Per the germline V gene, CDR1 is SQVTM and CDR2 is ANQGSEA.

Of note for this clonotype: This clone may be a read error of a much larger clone one base away. The rearrangement uses TRBV12-3 or TRBV12-4 and TRBJ2-3; D remains ambiguous. V dropped 3 bases and J dropped 11 bases, with 12 bases sitting between them. This CDR3 is built from 12 residues. The CDR3 sequence is CASSLYGKGQYF. CDR3 coding DNA: TGTGCCAGCAGTTTGTATGGGAAGGGGCAGTATTTT.

The sample holds many counts of this clonotype. CDR3 sequence (DNA): TGCAGTGCGACGGGACTAGCGGGGGCCCGGACCCAGTACTTC. It codes for CSATGLAGARTQYF. V is TRBV20-1 and J is TRBJ2-5; 14 nucleotides line up with TRBD2. CDR3 length equals 14 residues. Germline V gives CDR1 DFQATT, CDR2 SNEGSKA (reference sequence). J lost 7 bases, V lost 6 bases, and 7 bases had no gene match.

This clonotype has a handful of counts. The chain employs TRBV20-1 and TRBJ2-3; 10 bases are a match to TRBD2. In germline, CDR1 is DFQATT, CDR2 SNEGSKA (reference sequence). J lost 1 base, V lost 6 bases, and 25 bases had no gene match. The CDR3 is 21 residues long. The chain's CDR3 is CSAFLSWASGGYTHGTDTQYF. In nucleotides, the CDR3 is TGCAGTGCCTTCCTTTCTTGGGCTAGCGGGGGATATACTCACGGCACAGATACGCAGTATTTT.

This clonotype was picked up a small number of times. V is TRBV11-1 and J is TRBJ2-1; D may be TRBD2 (6 bases). The germline CDR1 and CDR2 sequences are SGHAT and FQDESV (reference sequence). This CDR3 is built from 17 residues. Trimming cost V 5 bases and J 0 bases, with 17 bases left between them. CDR3: CASSHVGRGSSYNEQFF. CDR3 DNA: TGTGCCAGCAGCCACGTAGGGCGGGGTAGCTCCTACAATGAGCAGTTCTTC.

The rearrangement joins TRBV12-5 to TRBJ2-2, with D possibly called TRBD1 or TRBD2 (5 bases each). V shed 2 bases and J shed 4 bases, with 11 bases lying between them. The CDR3 covers 15 residues. Germline V gene sequence: CDR1 LGHNT, CDR2 FRNRAP. The CDR3 region is CASGLWGSGTGELFF. CDR3 in DNA: TGTGCTAGTGGTTTGTGGGGGAGCGGCACCGGGGAGCTGTTTTTT.

This clonotype was recorded at least ten times. The V call is TRBV11-2, the J call TRBJ2-1, with D hard to call. V was cut by 4 bases and J by 5 bases, with 6 bases left in between. The germline CDR1 and CDR2 sequences are SGHAT and FQNNGV. This CDR3 spans 12 amino acids. The CDR3 reads CASSSLHNEQFF. The CDR3, as DNA: TGTGCCAGCAGCTCCTTACACAATGAGCAGTTCTTC. Full variable domain (outside the CDR3, taken from reference TRBV11-2 and TRBJ2-1): EAGVAQSPRYKIIEKRQSVAFWCNPISGHATLYWYQQILGQGPKLLIQFQNNGVVDDSQLPKDRFSAERLKGVDSTLKIQPAKLEDSAVYLCASSSLHNEQFFGPGTRLTVL.

In its sample, this clonotype was seen a few times. The genes are TRBV7-2 and TRBJ2-7, with 10 nucleotides matching TRBD1. Losses at the gene ends were 2 bases for V and 6 bases for J; bases not matched to a gene: 7. The CDR3 sequence is 15 residues long. Germline-derived CDR1 and CDR2 are SGHTA and FQGNSA. CDR3 amino acids: CASSLTPGQGIEQYF. The DNA of the CDR3 is TGTGCCAGCAGCTTAACGCCGGGACAGGGGATCGAGCAGTACTTC.

Only a few counts were recorded for this clonotype. This chain links TRBV12-3 or TRBV12-4 with TRBJ2-7; 7 positions match TRBD1. With V trimmed by 4 bases and J by 2 bases, 5 bases remained unmatched. The CDR3 loop spans 14 amino acids. CDR3 sequence (DNA): TGTGCCAGCAGTTCACCGGGACAGCCCTACGAGCAGTACTTC. Translated, it gives CASSSPGQPYEQYF.

The chain links TRBV10-1 to TRBJ2-4, with D perhaps TRBD2 (5 bases). CDR3 size: 15 residues. The germline V gene encodes CDR1 WNHNN and CDR2 SYGVQD (reference sequence). The germline V and J ends were trimmed by 0 bases and 8 bases, with 14 bases remaining between them. CDR3 sequence reads: CASSESWAGGHIQYF. The CDR3 DNA follows: TGCGCCAGCAGTGAGTCTTGGGCCGGAGGCCACATTCAGTACTTC.

The CDR3 loop reads CASSPISPYSGRAGYNEQFF. The DNA for the CDR3 is TGTGCCAGCAGTCCCATATCCCCTTATAGCGGGAGGGCCGGATACAATGAGCAGTTCTTC. The chain combines TRBV6-2 or TRBV6-3 with TRBJ2-1, with 11 bases identical to TRBD2. The ends lost 5 bases at V and 4 bases at J; junction bases unmatched: 19. CDR3 size: 20 residues. Germline lookup yields CDR1 MNHEY and CDR2 SVGEGT.

The CDR3 DNA reads as TGCAGTGCTAGCTGGAATCGAGATACGCAGTATTTT. It specifies CSASWNRDTQYF. The V and J genes are TRBV20-1 and TRBJ2-3; D gene ambiguous. CDR3 size: 12 residues. The germline V gene has CDR1 DFQATT and CDR2 SNEGSKA (reference sequence). V was pared by 3 bases and J by 5 bases, with 9 bases between.

The chain joins TRBV20-1 to TRBJ2-3; TRBD2 matches 10 bases. CDR3 length: 15 amino acids. Trimming removed 3 bases from V and 6 bases from J; junction bases left unmatched: 9. Germline values: CDR1 DFQATT, CDR2 SNEGSKA (reference sequence). The CDR3 loop reads CSARLLAGEWDTQYF. CDR3 DNA: TGCAGTGCTAGGCTCCTAGCGGGAGAGTGGGATACGCAGTATTTT.

The chain is built from TRBV12-3 or TRBV12-4 and TRBJ2-3; 7 bases agree with TRBD1. The CDR3 sequence is 15 residues long. Trimming cost V 6 bases and J 6 bases; bases outside gene matches: 12. The CDR3 is CASSSTGARWDTQYF. CDR3 DNA: TGTGCCAGCAGCTCCACAGGGGCCAGGTGGGATACGCAGTATTTT.